The entry below gives a single T cell receptor (beta chain) sequence along with its context. The antigen is not known. The CDR3 spans 17 residues. The V gene end was trimmed by 3 bases and the J gene end by 4 bases; junction bases not matched to a gene: 6. CDR1 and CDR2 (germline): MRHNA, SNTAGT. The data were taken from a study of long-term antiretroviral therapy in people with HIV. Findings of the study overall: Diversity rose after ART but stayed below transplant donor controls.

immunoSEQ v3.0 was run at survey level. TCRdb's copy holds only in-frame clones and misses some; the assay was immunoSEQ multiplex PCR. This sample yields 28,000 or so clones, of which roughly 90% are seen a single time; about 4% belongs to the top ten. This material consisted of unsorted PBMCs, taken 0.5 years after starting antiretroviral therapy. The V and J genes are TRBV6-4 and TRBJ2-2, with 12 bases identical to TRBD2. This receptor was taken from a woman aged 18 to 35 with HIV. The CDR3 here is CASSELPGLAGTGELFF. The CDR3 coding sequence is TGTGCCAGCAGTGAGCTTCCGGGACTAGCGGGCACCGGGGAGCTGTTTTTT.